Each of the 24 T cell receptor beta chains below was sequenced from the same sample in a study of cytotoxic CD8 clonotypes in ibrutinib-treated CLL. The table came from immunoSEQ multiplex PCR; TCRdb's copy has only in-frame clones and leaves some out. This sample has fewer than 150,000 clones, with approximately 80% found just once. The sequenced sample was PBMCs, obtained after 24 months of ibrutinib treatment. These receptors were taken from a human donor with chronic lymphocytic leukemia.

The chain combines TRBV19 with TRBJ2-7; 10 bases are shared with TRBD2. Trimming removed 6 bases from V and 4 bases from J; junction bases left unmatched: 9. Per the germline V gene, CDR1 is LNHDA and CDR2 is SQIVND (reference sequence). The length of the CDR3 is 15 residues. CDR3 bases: TGTGCCAGTAGAACGAGTAGCGGGGGGCCTTACGAGCAGTACTTC. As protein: CASRTSSGGPYEQYF.

CDR3: CAWSPLDRDSPLHF. Here the CDR3 DNA reads TGTGCCTGGAGCCCACTCGACAGGGATTCACCCCTCCACTTT. The V gene is TRBV30, the J gene TRBJ1-6, with 7 nucleotides matching TRBD1. The germline V gene has CDR1 GTSNPN and CDR2 SVGIG (reference sequence). Trimming at V came to 3 bases and at J to 8 bases, leaving 7 bases not matched to a gene. The CDR3 is made up of 14 amino acids.

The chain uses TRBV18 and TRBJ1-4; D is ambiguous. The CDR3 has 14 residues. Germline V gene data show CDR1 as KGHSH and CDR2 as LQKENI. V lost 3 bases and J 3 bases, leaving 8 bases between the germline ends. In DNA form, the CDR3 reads TGTGCCAGCTCACCGCAAGTGGCTAATGAAAAACTGTTTTTT. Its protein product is CASSPQVANEKLFF.

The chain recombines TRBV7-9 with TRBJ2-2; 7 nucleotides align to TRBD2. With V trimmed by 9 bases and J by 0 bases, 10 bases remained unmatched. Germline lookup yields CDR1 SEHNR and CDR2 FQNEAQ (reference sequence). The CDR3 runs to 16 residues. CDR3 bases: TGTGCCAGTCACCCAAGCGGGGCCCCGAACACCGGGGAGCTGTTTTTT. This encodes CASHPSGAPNTGELFF. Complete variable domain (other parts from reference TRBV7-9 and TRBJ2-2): DTGVSQNPRHKITKRGQNVTFRCDPISEHNRLYWYRQTLGQGPEFLTYFQNEAQLEKSRLLSDRFSAERPKGSFSTLEIQRTEQGDSAMYLCASHPSGAPNTGELFFGEGSRLTVL.

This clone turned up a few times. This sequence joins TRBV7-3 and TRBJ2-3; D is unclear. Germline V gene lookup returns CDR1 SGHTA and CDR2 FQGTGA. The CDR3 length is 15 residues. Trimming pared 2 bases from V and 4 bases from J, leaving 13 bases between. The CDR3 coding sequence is TGTGCCAGCAGCTTAGGCCAAACACACGCAGATACGCAGTATTTT. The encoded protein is CASSLGQTHADTQYF.

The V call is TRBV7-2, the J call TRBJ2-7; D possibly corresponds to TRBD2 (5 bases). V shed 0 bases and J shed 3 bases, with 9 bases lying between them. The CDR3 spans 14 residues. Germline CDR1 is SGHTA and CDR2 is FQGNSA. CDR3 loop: CASSLAGENYEQYF. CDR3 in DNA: TGTGCCAGCAGCTTAGCCGGGGAAAACTACGAGCAGTACTTC.

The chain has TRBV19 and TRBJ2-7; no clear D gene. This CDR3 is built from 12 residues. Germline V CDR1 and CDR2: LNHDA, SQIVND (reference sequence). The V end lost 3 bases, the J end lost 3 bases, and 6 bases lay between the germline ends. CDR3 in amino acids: CASSIRRYEQYF. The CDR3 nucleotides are TGTGCCAGTAGTATCAGGCGCTACGAGCAGTACTTC.

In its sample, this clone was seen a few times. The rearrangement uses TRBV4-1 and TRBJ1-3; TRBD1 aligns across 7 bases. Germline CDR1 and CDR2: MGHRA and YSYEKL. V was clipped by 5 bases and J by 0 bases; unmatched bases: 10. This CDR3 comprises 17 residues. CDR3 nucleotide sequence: TGCGCCAGCAGCGGATTCGACAGGGCACCCTCTGGAAACACCATATATTTT. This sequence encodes CASSGFDRAPSGNTIYF.

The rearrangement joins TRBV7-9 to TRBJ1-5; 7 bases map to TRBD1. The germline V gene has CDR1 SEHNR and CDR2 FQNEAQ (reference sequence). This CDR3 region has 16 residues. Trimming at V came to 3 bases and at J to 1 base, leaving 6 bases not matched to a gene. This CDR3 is CASSLDRQPSNQPQHF. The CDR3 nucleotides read TGTGCCAGCAGCTTGGACAGGCAGCCAAGCAATCAGCCCCAGCATTTT.

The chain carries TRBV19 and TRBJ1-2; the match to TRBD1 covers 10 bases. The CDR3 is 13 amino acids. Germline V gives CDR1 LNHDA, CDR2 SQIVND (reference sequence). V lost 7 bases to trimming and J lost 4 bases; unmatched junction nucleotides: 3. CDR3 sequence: CASMGDRGYGYTF. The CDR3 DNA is TGTGCCAGTATGGGGGACAGGGGCTATGGCTACACCTTC.

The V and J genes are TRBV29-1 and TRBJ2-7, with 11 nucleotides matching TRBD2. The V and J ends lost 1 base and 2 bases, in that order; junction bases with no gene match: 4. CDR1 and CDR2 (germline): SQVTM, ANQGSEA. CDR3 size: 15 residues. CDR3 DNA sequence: TGCAGCGTTGAAGGGCTAGCGGGGGGTACCTACGAGCAGTACTTC. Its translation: CSVEGLAGGTYEQYF.

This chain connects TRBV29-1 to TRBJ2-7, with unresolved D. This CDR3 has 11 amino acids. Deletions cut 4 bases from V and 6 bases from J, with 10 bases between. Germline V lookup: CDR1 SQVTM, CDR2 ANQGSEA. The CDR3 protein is CSVVSPGEQYF. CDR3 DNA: TGCAGCGTTGTATCCCCGGGCGAGCAGTACTTC.

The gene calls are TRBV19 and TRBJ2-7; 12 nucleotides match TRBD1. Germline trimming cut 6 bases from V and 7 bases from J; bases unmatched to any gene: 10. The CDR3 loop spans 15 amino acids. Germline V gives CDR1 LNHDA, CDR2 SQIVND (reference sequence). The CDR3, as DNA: TGTGCCAGTAGCGAGCCGGGACAGGGGGCAGGGGAGCAGTACTTC. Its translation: CASSEPGQGAGEQYF. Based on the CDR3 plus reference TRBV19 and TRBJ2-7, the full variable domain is DGGITQSPKYLFRKEGQNVTLSCEQNLNHDAMYWYRQDPGQGLRLIYYSQIVNDFQKGDIAEGYSVSREKKESFPLTVTSAQKNPTAFYLCASSEPGQGAGEQYFGPGTRLTVT.

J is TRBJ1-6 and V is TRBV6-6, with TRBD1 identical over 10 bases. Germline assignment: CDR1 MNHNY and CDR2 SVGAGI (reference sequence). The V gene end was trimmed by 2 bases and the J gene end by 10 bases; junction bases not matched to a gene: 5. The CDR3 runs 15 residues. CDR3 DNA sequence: TGTGCCAGCAGTTACGGGACAGGGGTGGGATCACCCCTCCACTTT. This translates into CASSYGTGVGSPLHF.

CDR3 DNA: TGTGCCAGCAGTGAATTTAGGGACAGAACCTCTGGAAACACCATATATTTT. The encoded protein is CASSEFRDRTSGNTIYF. V and J are TRBV25-1 and TRBJ1-3; 7 bases are a match to TRBD1. Trimming removed 1 base from V and 0 bases from J; junction bases left unmatched: 6. The CDR3 is 17 residues long. Germline loops: CDR1 MGHDK, CDR2 SYGVNS.

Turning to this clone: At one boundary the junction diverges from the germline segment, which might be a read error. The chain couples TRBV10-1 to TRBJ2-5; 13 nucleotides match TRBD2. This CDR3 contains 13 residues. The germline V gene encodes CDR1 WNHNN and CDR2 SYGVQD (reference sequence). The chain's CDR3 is CASSSGLAGALNF. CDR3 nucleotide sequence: TGCGCCAGCAGTAGTGGACTAGCGGGGGCCCTGAACTTC.

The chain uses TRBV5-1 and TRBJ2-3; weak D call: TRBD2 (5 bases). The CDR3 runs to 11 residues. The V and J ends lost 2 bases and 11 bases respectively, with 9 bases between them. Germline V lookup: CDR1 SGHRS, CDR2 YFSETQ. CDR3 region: CASSFEDLQYF. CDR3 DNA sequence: TGCGCCAGCAGCTTTGAGGACTTGCAGTATTTT.

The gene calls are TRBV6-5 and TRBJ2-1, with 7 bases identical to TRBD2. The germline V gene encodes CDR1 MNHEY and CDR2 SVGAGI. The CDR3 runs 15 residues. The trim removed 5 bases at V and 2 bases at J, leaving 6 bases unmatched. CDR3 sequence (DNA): TGTGCCAGCAGTCGTGGACTAGAGGCCTACAATGAGCAGTTCTTC. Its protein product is CASSRGLEAYNEQFF.

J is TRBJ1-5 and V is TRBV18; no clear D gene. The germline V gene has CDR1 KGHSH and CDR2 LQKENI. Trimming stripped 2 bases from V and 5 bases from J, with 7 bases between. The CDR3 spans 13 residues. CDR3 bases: TGTGCCAGCTCACCAAGTTTAGATCAGCCCCAGCATTTT. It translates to CASSPSLDQPQHF.

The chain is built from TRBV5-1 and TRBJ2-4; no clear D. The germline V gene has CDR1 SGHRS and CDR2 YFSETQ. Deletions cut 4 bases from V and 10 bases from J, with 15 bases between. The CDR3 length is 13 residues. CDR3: CASSTQPDAIQYF. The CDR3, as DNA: TGCGCCAGCAGCACCCAACCCGACGCAATTCAGTACTTC.

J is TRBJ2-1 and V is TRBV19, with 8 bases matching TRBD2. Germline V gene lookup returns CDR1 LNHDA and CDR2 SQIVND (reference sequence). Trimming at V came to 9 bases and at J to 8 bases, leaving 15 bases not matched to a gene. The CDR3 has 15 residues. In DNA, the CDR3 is TGTGCCAGCACAGAATTCGGGACTAGTTGGGATGAGCAGTTCTTC. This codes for CASTEFGTSWDEQFF.

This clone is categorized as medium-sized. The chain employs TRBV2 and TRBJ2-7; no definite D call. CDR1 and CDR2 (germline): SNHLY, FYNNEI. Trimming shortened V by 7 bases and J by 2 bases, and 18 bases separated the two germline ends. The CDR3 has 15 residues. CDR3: CASIPSPSSTYEQYF. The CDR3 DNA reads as TGTGCCAGCATCCCGAGCCCTTCCTCAACCTACGAGCAGTACTTC.

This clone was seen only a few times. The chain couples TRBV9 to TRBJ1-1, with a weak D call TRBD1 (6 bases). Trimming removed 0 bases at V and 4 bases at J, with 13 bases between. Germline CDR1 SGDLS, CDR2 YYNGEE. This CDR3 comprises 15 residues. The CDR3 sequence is CASSVGGQLSTEAFF. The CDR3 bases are TGTGCCAGCAGCGTAGGGGGACAACTTTCCACTGAAGCTTTCTTT.

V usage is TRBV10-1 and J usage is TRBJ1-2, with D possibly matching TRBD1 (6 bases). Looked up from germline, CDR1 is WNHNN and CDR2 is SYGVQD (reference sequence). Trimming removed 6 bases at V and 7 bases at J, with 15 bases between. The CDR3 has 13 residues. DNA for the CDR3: TGCGCCAGCAGCGCCGACAGGAGGACTGGCTACACCTTC. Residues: CASSADRRTGYTF.